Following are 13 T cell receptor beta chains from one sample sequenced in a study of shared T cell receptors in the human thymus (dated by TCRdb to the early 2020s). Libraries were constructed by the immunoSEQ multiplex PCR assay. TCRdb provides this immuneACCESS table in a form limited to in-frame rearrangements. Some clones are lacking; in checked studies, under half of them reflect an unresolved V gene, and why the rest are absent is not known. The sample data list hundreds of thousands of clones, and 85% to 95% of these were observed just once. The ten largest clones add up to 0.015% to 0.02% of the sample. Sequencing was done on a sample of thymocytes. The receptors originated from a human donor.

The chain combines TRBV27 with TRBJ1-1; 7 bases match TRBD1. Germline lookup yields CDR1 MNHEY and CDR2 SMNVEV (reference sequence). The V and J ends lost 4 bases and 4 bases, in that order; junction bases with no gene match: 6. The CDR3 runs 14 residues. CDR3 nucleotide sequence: TGTGCCAGCAGTTGTGGCAGGGGGTGCACTGAAGCTTTCTTT. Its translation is CASSCGRGCTEAFF.

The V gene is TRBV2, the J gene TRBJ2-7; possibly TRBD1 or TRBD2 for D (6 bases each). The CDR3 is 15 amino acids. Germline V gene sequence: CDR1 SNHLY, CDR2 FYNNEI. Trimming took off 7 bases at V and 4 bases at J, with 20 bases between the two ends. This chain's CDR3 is CASIEGGTLLYEQYF. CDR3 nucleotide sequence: TGTGCCAGCATTGAGGGGGGTACCTTACTTTACGAGCAGTACTTC.

Here the CDR3 DNA reads TGTGCCAGCAGCCAAGAAAGGGGGCGTCTCTACAATGAGCAGTTCTTC. Translation gives CASSQERGRLYNEQFF. This chain uses TRBV4-2 with TRBJ2-1; 7 bases are shared with TRBD1. J lost 3 bases, V lost 0 bases, and 5 bases had no gene match. Germline loops: CDR1 LGHNA, CDR2 YNFKEQ. CDR3 length equals 16 residues.

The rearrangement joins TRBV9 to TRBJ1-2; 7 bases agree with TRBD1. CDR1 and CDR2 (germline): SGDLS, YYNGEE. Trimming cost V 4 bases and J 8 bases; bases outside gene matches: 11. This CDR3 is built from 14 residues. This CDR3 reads CASSQGGGAGGYTF. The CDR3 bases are TGTGCCAGCAGCCAGGGGGGAGGGGCCGGCGGCTACACCTTC.

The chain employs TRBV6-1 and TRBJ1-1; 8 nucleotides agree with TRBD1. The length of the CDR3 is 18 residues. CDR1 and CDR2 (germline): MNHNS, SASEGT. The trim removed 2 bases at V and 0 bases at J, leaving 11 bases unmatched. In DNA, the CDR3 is TGTGCCAGCAGTGAACTCGATTGGACAGGGTTGCTGAACACTGAAGCTTTCTTT. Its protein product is CASSELDWTGLLNTEAFF.

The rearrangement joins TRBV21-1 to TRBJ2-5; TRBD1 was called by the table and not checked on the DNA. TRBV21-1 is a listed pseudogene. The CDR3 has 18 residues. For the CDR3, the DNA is TGTGCCAGCAGCCCACACCGGGACAGGGGGCTATTCGTAGAGACCCAGTACTTC. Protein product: CASSPHRDRGLFVETQYF.

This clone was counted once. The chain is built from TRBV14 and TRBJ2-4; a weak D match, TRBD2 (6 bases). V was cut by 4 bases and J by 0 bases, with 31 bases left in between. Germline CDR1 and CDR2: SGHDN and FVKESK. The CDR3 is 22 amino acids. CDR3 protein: CASSPSIPPGEGGTSAKNIQYF. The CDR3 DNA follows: TGTGCCAGCAGCCCATCAATACCCCCGGGGGAAGGAGGGACCTCAGCCAAAAACATTCAGTACTTC.

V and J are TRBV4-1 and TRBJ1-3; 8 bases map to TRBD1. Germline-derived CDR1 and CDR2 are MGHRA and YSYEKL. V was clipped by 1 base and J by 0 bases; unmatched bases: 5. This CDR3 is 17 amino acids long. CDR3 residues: CASSQGRDRYSGNTIYF. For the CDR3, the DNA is TGCGCCAGCAGCCAAGGCCGGGACAGGTACTCTGGAAACACCATATATTTT.

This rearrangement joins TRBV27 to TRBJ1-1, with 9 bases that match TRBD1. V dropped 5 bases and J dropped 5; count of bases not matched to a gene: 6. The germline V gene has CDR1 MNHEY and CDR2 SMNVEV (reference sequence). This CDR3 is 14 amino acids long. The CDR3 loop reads CASSARQGGTEAFF. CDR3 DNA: TGTGCCAGCAGTGCCCGACAGGGGGGTACTGAAGCTTTCTTT.

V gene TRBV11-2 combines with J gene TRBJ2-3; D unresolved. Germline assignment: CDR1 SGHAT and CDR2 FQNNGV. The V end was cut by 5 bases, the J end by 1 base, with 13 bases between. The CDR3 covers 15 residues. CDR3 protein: CASSAGPRGTDTQYF. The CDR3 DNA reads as TGTGCCAGCAGCGCAGGACCCCGGGGCACAGATACGCAGTATTTT.

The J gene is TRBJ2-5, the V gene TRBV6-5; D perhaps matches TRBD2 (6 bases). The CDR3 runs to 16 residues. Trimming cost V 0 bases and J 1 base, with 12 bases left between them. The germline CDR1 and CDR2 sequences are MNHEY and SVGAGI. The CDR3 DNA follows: TGTGCCAGCAGTTACTCGTTGGAGGGATTCCAAGAGACCCAGTACTTC. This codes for CASSYSLEGFQETQYF.

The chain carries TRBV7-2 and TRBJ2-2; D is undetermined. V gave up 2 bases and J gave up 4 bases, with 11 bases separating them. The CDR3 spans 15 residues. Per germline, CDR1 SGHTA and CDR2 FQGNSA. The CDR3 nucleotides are TGTGCCAGCAGCTTAATGCCCGAAGGCACCGGGGAGCTGTTTTTT. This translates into CASSLMPEGTGELFF. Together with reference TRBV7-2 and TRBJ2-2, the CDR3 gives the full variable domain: GAGVSQSPSNKVTEKGKDVELRCDPISGHTALYWYRQSLGQGLEFLIYFQGNSAPDKSGLPSDRFSAERTGGSVSTLTIQRTQQEDSAVYLCASSLMPEGTGELFFGEGSRLTVL.

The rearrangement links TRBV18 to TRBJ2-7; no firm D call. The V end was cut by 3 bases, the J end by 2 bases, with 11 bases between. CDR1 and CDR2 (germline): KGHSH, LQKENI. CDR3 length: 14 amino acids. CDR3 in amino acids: CASSPDPLAYEQYF. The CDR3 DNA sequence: TGTGCCAGCTCACCCGACCCCTTAGCCTACGAGCAGTACTTC.